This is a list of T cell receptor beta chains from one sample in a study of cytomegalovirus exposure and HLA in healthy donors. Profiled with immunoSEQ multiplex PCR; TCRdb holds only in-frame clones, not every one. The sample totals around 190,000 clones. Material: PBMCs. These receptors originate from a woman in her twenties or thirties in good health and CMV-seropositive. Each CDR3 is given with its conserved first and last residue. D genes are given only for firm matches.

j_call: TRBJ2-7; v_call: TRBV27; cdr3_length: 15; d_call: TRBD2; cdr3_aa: CATRPGLAGPRGQYF; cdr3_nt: TGTGCCACCCGACCGGGACTAGCGGGACCCCGGGGCCAGTACTTC
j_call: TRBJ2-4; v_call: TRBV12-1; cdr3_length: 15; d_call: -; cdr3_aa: CASSGGIIAKNIQYF; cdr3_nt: TGTGCCAGCAGCGGGGGGATTATAGCCAAAAACATTCAGTACTTC
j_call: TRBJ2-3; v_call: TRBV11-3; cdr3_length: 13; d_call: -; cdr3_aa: CASSPPGSDTQYF; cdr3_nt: TGTGCCAGCAGCCCCCCCGGTTCAGATACGCAGTATTTT
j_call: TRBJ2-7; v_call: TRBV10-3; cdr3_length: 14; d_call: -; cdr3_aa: CAISGTTNNYEQYF; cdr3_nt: TGTGCCATCAGTGGGACAACTAATAACTACGAGCAGTACTTC
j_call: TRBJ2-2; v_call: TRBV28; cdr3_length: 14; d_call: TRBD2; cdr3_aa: CASSPSGSTGELFF; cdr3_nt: TGTGCCAGCAGTCCTAGCGGGAGCACCGGGGAGCTGTTTTTT
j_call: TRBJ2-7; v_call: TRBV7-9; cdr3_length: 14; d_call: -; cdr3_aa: CASSLAGAGNEQYF; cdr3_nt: TGTGCCAGCAGCTTAGCAGGGGCTGGAAACGAGCAGTACTTC
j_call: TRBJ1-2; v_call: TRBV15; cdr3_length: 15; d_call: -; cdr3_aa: CATSVRDIQWNGYTF; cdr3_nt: TGTGCCACCAGCGTCCGGGACATCCAATGGAATGGCTACACCTTC
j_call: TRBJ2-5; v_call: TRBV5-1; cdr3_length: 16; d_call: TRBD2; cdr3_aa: CASSLIGAGGLETQYF; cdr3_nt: TGCGCCAGCAGCTTGATTGGTGCGGGAGGCTTGGAGACCCAGTACTTC
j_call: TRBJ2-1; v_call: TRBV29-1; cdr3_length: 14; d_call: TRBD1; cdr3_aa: CSAGTGDLTGEQFF; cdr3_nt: TGCAGCGCCGGGACAGGGGACTTAACTGGTGAGCAGTTCTTC
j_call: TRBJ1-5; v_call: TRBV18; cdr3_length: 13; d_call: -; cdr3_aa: CASSPGTTQPQHF; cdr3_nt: TGTGCCAGCTCACCAGGGACAACTCAGCCCCAGCATTTT
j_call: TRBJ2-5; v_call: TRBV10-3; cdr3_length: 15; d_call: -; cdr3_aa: CAISEGLTGIETQYF; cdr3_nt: TGTGCCATCAGTGAGGGCCTAACGGGGATTGAGACCCAGTACTTC
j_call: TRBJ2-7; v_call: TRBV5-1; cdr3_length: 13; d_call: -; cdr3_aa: CASSSTGAYEQYF; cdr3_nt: TGCGCCAGCAGCTCGACAGGAGCCTACGAGCAGTACTTC
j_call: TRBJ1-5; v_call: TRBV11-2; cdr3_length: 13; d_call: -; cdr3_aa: CASSLGQGRPQHF; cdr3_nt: TGTGCCAGCAGCTTAGGCCAGGGGAGGCCCCAGCATTTT
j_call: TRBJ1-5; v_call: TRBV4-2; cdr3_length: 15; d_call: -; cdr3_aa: CASSQVGSGDQPQHF; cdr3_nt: TGTGCCAGCAGCCAAGTGGGGTCAGGGGATCAGCCCCAGCATTTT
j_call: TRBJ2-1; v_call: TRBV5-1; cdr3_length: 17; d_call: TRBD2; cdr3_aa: CASSGGTSGSSYNEQFF; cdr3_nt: TGCGCCAGCAGCGGAGGGACTAGCGGGAGCTCCTACAATGAGCAGTTCTTC
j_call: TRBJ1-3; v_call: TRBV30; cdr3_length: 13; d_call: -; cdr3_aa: CAWSAGVGNTIYF; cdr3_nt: TGTGCCTGGAGTGCGGGGGTTGGAAACACCATATATTTT
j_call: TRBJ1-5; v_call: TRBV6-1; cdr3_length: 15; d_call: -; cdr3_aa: CASSLGGAGNQPQHF; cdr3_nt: TGTGCCAGCAGCCTAGGGGGGGCAGGCAATCAGCCCCAGCATTTT
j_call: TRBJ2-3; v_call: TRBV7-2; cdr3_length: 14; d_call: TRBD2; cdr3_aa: CASSLAGGRNTQYF; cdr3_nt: TGTGCCAGCAGCTTAGCGGGAGGGCGCAATACGCAGTATTTT
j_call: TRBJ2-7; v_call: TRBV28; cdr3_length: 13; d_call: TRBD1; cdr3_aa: CASSPDRDYEQYF; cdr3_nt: TGTGCCAGCAGCCCGGACAGGGACTACGAGCAGTACTTC
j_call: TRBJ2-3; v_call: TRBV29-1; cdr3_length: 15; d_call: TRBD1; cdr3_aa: CSVDDRALSTDTQYF; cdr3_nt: TGCAGCGTTGATGACAGGGCCCTTAGCACAGATACGCAGTATTTT
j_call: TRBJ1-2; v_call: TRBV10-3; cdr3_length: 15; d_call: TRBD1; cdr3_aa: CAISESGTGERGYTF; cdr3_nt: TGTGCCATCAGTGAGTCCGGGACAGGGGAAAGGGGCTACACCTTC
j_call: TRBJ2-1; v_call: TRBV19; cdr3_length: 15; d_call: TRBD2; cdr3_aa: CASSMASGAYNEQFF; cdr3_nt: TGTGCCAGTAGTATGGCTAGCGGCGCCTACAATGAGCAGTTCTTC
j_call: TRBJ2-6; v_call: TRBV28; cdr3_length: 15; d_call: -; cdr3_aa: CASRTTRTGANVLTF; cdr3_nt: TGTGCCAGCAGAACCACTAGGACTGGGGCCAACGTCCTGACTTTC
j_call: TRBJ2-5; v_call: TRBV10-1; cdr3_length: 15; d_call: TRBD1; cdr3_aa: CASSAFRDRGETQYF; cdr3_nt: TGCGCCAGCAGTGCCTTCCGGGACAGGGGGGAGACCCAGTACTTC
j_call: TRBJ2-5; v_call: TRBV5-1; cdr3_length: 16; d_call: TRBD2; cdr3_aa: CASSRNSGLGQETQYF; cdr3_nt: TGCGCCAGCAGCCGGAATAGCGGGTTGGGCCAAGAGACCCAGTACTTC
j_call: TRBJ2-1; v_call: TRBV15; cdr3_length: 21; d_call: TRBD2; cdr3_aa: CATSRDLPKASGRISYNEQFF; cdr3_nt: TGTGCCACCAGCAGAGACCTCCCCAAGGCTAGCGGGAGGATCTCCTACAATGAGCAGTTCTTC
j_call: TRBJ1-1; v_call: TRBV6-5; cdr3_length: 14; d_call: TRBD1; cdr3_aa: CASSYDRVSTEAFF; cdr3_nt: TGTGCCAGCAGTTACGACAGGGTTTCAACTGAAGCTTTCTTT
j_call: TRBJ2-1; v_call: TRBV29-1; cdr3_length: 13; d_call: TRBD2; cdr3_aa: CSAPGLAISEQFF; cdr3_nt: TGCAGCGCTCCGGGACTAGCGATCAGTGAGCAGTTCTTC
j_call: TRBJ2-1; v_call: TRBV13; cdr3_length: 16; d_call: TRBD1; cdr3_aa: CASSGTDSAVLGEQFF; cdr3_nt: TGTGCCAGCAGCGGGACAGACTCGGCCGTACTAGGTGAGCAGTTCTTC
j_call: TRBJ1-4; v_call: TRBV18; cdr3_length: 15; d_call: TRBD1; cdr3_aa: CASSSTGATNEKLFF; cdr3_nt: TGTGCCAGCTCATCGACAGGGGCAACTAATGAAAAACTGTTTTTT
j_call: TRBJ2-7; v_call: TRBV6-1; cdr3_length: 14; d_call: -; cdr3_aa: CASSEAGSLREQYF; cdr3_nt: TGTGCCAGCAGTGAGGCAGGGTCTCTACGCGAGCAGTACTTC
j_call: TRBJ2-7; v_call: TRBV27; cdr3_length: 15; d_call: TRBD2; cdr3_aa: CASSHGLAGGHEQYF; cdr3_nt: TGTGCCAGCAGTCATGGACTAGCGGGAGGGCACGAGCAGTACTTC
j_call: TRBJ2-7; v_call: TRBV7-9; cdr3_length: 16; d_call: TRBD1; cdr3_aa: CASSHTERDRAYEQYF; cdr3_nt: TGTGCCAGCAGCCACACGGAGAGGGACAGGGCGTACGAGCAGTACTTC
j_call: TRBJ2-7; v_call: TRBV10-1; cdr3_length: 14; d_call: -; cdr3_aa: CASSEHDVGAEQYF; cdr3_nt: TGCGCCAGCAGTGAGCACGACGTGGGAGCCGAGCAGTACTTC
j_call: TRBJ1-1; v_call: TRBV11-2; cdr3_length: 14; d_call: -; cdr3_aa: CASSSNREMTEAFF; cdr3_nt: TGTGCCAGCAGCTCAAACAGGGAAATGACTGAAGCTTTCTTT
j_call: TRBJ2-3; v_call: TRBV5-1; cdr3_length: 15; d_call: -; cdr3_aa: CASSLGGQRRDTQYF; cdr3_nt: TGCGCCAGCAGCTTGGGAGGGCAACGGCGAGATACGCAGTATTTT
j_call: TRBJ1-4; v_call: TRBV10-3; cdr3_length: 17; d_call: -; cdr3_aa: CAISESTAGAQNEKLFF; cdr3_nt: TGTGCCATCAGTGAGTCTACGGCAGGGGCACAAAATGAAAAACTGTTTTTT
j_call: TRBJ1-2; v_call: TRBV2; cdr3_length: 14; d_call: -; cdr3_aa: CASITSIGRRGYTF; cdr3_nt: TGTGCCAGCATAACTAGTATCGGCAGAAGGGGCTACACCTTC
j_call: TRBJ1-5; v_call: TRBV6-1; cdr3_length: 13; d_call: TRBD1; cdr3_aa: CASRTGSNQPQHF; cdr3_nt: TGTGCCAGCCGGACAGGTAGCAATCAGCCCCAGCATTTT
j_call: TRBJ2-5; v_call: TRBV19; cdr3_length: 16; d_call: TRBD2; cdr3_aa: CANSKGGGGARETQYF; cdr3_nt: TGTGCCAATAGTAAAGGTGGCGGGGGGGCCAGGGAGACCCAGTACTTC
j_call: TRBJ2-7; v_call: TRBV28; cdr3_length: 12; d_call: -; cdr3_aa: CASSMASGEQYF; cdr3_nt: TGTGCCAGCAGTATGGCCAGCGGCGAGCAGTACTTC
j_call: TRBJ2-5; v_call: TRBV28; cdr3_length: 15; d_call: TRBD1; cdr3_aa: CASNSGTGQQETQYF; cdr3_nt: TGTGCCAGCAATTCTGGGACAGGGCAACAAGAGACCCAGTACTTC
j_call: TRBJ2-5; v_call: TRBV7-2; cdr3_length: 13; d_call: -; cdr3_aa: CASLARRLETQYF; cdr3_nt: TGTGCCAGTCTAGCCCGGAGGTTGGAGACCCAGTACTTC
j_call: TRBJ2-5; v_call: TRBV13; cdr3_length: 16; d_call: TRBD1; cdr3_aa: CASSFSRRTGQETQYF; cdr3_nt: TGTGCCAGCAGCTTCTCTCGTAGGACAGGCCAAGAGACCCAGTACTTC
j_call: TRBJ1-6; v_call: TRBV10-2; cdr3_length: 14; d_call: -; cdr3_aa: CASSLSSYNSPLHF; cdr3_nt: TGCGCCAGCAGCCTAAGCTCCTATAATTCACCCCTCCACTTT
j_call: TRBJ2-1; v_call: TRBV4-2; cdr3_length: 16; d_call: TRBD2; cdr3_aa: CASSQDTAGLLDEQFF; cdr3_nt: TGTGCCAGCAGCCAAGATACAGCGGGGTTGCTCGATGAGCAGTTCTTC
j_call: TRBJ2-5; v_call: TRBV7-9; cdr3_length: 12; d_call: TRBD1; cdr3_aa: CASGQGAETQYF; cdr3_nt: TGTGCCAGCGGACAGGGGGCCGAGACCCAGTACTTC
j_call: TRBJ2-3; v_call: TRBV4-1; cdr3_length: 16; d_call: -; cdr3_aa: CASSQWGQFDTDTQYF; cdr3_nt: TGCGCCAGCAGCCAATGGGGGCAATTCGACACAGATACGCAGTATTTT
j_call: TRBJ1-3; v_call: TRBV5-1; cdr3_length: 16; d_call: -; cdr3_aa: CASSLDTTGRRNTIYF; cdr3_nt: TGCGCCAGCAGCTTGGACACCACAGGGCGGAGAAACACCATATATTTT
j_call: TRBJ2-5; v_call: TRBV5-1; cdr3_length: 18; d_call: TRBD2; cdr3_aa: CASSLMGLAGEPQETQYF; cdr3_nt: TGCGCCAGCAGCTTGATGGGACTAGCGGGAGAACCCCAAGAGACCCAGTACTTC
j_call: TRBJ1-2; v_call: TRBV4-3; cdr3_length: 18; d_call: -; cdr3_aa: CASSQNFRTGTEGFGYTF; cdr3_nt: TGCGCCAGCAGCCAAAATTTCCGTACCGGGACGGAGGGCTTTGGCTACACCTTC
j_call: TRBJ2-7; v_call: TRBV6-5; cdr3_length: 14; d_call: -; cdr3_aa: CASSSTRGNYEQYF; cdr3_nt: TGTGCCAGCAGTTCAACAAGGGGTAACTACGAGCAGTACTTC
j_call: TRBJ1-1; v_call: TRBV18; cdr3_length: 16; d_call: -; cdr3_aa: CASSPFRTGMNTEAFF; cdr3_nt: TGTGCCAGCTCACCCTTTCGGACGGGGATGAACACTGAAGCTTTCTTT